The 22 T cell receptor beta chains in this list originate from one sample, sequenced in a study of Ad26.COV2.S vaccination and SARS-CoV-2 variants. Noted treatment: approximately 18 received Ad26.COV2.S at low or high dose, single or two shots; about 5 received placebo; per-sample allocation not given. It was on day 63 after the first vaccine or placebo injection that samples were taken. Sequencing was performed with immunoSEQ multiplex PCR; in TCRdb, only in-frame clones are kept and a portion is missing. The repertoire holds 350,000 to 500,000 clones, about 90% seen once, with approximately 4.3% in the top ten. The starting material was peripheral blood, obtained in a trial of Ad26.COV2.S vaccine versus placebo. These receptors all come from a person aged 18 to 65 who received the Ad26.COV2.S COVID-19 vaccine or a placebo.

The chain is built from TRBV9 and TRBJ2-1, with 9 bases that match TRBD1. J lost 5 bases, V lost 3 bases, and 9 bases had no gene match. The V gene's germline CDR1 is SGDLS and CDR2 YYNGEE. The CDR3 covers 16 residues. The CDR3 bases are TGTGCCAGCAGCGCACACACCGGGACAGGGAACAATGAGCAGTTCTTC. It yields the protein CASSAHTGTGNNEQFF.

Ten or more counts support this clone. The CDR3 nucleotides are TGTGCCAGCAGCGACACAGGGGGGTCCACTGAAGCTTTCTTT. Translated, it gives CASSDTGGSTEAFF. The V and J genes are TRBV7-3 and TRBJ1-1, with 8 bases matching TRBD1. This CDR3 spans 14 amino acids. Germline assignment: CDR1 SGHTA and CDR2 FQGTGA. The junction had 6 bases not matched to a gene; V was cut back by 5 bases and J by 4 bases.

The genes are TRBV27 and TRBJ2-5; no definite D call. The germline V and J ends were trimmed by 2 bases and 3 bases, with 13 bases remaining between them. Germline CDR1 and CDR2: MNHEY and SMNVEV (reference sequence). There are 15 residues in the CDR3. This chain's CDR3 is CASSLGLALKETQYF. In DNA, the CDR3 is TGTGCCAGCAGTTTAGGCCTTGCCTTAAAAGAGACCCAGTACTTC.

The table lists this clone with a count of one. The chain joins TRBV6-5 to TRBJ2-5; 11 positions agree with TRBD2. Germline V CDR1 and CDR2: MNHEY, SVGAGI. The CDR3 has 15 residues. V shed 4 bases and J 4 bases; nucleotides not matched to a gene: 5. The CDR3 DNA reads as TGTGCCAGCAGTTCGATAGCGGGAGGGCCAGAGACCCAGTACTTC. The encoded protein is CASSSIAGGPETQYF.

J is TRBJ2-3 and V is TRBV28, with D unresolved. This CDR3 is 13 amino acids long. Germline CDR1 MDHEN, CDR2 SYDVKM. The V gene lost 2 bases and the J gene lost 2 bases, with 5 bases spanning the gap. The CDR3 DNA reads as TGTGCCAGCAGTTTAATACTCACAGATACGCAGTATTTT. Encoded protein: CASSLILTDTQYF. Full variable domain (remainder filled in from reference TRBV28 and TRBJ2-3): DVKVTQSSRYLVKRTGEKVFLECVQDMDHENMFWYRQDPGLGLRLIYFSYDVKMKEKGDIPEGYSVSREKKERFSLILESASTNQTSMYLCASSLILTDTQYFGPGTRLTVL.

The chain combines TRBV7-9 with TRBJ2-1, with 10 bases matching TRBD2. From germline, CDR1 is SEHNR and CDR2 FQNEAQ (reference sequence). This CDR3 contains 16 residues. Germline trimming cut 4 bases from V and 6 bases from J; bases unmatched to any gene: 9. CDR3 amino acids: CASSSPSRTSGNEQFF. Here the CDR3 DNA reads TGTGCCAGCAGCTCTCCGTCTCGGACTAGCGGCAATGAGCAGTTCTTC.

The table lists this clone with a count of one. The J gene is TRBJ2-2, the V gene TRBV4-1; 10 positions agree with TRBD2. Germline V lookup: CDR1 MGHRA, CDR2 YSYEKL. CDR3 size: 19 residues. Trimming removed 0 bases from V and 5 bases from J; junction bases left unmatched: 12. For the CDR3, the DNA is TGCGCCAGCAGCCAAGACCTAGCGGGAGATCCCTTGGTGACCGGGGAGCTGTTTTTT. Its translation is CASSQDLAGDPLVTGELFF.

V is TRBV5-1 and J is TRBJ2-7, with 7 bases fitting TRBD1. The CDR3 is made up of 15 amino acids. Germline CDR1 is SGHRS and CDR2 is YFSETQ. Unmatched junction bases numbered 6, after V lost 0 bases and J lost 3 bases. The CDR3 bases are TGCGCCAGCAGCTTGGATGGGACAGCAGGCTACGAGCAGTACTTC. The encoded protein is CASSLDGTAGYEQYF.

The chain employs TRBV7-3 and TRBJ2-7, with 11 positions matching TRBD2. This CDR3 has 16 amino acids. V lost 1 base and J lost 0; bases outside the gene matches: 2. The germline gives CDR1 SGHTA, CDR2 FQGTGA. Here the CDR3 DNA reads TGTGCCAGCAGCTTAAGCGGGACTAGCGGCTCCTACGAGCAGTACTTC. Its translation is CASSLSGTSGSYEQYF.

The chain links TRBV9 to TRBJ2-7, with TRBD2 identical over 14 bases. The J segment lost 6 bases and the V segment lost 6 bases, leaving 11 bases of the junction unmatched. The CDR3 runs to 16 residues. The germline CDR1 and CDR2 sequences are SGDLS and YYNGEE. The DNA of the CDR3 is TGTGCCAGCAATCGGGGACTAGCGGGAGAATGGGGCGAGCAGTACTTC. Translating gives CASNRGLAGEWGEQYF.

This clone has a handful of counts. The CDR3 spells CASSKLKDTQYF. DNA of the CDR3: TGTGCCAGTAGTAAGCTGAAGGATACGCAGTATTTT. V usage is TRBV19 and J usage is TRBJ2-3; D gene unclear. Germline lookup yields CDR1 LNHDA and CDR2 SQIVND (reference sequence). CDR3 length: 12 amino acids. V lost 4 bases to trimming and J lost 6 bases, with 8 bases between them.

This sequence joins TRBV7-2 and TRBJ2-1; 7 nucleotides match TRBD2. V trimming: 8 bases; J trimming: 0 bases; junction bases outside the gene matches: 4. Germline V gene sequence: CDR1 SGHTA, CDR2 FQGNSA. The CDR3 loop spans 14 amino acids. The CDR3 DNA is TGTGCCAGCGGGGGGGTGAGCTCCTACAATGAGCAGTTCTTC. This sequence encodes CASGGVSSYNEQFF.

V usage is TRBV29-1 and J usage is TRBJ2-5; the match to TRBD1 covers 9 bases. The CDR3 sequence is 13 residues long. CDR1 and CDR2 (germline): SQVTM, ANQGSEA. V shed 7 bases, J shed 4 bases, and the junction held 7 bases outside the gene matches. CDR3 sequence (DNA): TGCAGCGCCCTGACAGGGGGGGGAGAGACCCAGTACTTC. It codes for CSALTGGGETQYF.

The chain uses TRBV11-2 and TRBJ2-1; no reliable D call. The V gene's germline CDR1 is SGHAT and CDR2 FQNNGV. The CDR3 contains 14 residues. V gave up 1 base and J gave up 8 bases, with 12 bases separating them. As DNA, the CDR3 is TGTGCCAGCAGCTTAGGGCGGCGTAGCCATGAGCAGTTCTTC. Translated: CASSLGRRSHEQFF.

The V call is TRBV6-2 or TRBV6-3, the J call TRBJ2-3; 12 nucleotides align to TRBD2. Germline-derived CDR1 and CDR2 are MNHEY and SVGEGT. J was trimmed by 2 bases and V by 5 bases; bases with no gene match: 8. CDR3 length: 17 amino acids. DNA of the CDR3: TGTGCCAGCAGTGACGGACTAGCGGGATACAACACAGATACGCAGTATTTT. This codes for CASSDGLAGYNTDTQYF.

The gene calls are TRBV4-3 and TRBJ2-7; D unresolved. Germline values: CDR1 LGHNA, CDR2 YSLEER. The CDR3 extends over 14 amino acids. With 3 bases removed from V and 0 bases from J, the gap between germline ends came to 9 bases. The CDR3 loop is CASSQGLNSYEQYF. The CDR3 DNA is TGCGCCAGCAGCCAGGGCCTTAACTCCTACGAGCAGTACTTC.

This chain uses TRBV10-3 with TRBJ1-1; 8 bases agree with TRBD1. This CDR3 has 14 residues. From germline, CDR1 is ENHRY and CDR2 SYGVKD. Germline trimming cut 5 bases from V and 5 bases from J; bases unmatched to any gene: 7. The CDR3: CAISRGQGGTEAFF. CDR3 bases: TGTGCCATCAGTCGCGGACAGGGAGGGACTGAAGCTTTCTTT.

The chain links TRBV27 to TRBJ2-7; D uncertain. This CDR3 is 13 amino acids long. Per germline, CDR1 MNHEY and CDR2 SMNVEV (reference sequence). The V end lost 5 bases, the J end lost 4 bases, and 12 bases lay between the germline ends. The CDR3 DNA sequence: TGTGCCAGCAGTCCATTCGGGCAATACGAGCAGTACTTC. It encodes CASSPFGQYEQYF.

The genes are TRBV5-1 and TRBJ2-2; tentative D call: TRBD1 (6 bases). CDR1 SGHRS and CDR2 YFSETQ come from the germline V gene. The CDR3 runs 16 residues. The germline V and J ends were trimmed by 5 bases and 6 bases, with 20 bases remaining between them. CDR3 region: CASRAARGAKAGELFF. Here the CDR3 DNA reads TGCGCCAGCAGAGCCGCCAGGGGCGCAAAGGCCGGGGAGCTGTTTTTT.

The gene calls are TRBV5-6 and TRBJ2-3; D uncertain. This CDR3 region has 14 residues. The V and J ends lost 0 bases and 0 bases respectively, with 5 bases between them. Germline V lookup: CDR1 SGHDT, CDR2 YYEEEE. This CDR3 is CASSLGYSTDTQYF. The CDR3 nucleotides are TGTGCCAGCAGCTTGGGGTATAGCACAGATACGCAGTATTTT. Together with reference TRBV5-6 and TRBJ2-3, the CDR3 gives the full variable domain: DAGVTQSPTHLIKTRGQQVTLRCSPKSGHDTVSWYQQALGQGPQFIFQYYEEEERQRGNFPDRFSGHQFPNYSSELNVNALLLGDSALYLCASSLGYSTDTQYFGPGTRLTVL.

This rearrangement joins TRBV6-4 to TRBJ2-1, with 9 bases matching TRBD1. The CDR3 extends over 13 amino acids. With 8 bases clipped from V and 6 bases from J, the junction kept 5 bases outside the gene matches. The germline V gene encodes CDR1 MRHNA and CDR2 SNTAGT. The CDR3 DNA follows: TGTGCCAGCGGCCGGGACAGGGCCAATGAGCAGTTCTTC. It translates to CASGRDRANEQFF.

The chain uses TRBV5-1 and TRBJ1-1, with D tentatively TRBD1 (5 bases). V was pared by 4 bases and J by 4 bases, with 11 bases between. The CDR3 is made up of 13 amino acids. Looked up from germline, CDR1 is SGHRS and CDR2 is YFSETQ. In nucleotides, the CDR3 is TGCGCCAGCAGCCCTGGCAGGGCCACTGAAGCTTTCTTT. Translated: CASSPGRATEAFF.